Each of the 32 T cell receptor beta chains below was sequenced from the same sample in a study of OX40 agonist ivuxolimab in advanced cancers. Sequencing used immunoSEQ multiplex PCR; TCRdb keeps in-frame clones, though not all of them. The repertoire consists of some 70,000 clones, with about 81% occurring once and the leading ten covering less than 3%. Sequencing used CD4+ or CD8+ T cells sorted from blood, obtained in a trial of the OX40 agonist ivuxolimab. Every receptor here comes from an adult with an advanced solid tumor such as melanoma, head and neck, liver or kidney cancer.

The chain employs TRBV9 and TRBJ2-5; the match to TRBD2 covers 7 bases. The CDR3 sequence is 14 residues long. V dropped 0 bases and J dropped 2; count of bases not matched to a gene: 1. Germline CDR1 SGDLS, CDR2 YYNGEE. The CDR3 region is CASSVASGQETQYF. Here the CDR3 DNA reads TGTGCCAGCAGCGTAGCTAGCGGACAAGAGACCCAGTACTTC. Full variable domain (outside the CDR3, taken from reference TRBV9 and TRBJ2-5): DSGVTQTPKHLITATGQRVTLRCSPRSGDLSVYWYQQSLDQGLQFLIQYYNGEERAKGNILERFSAQQFPDLHSELNLSSLELGDSALYFCASSVASGQETQYFGPGTRLLVL.

V gene TRBV6-5 combines with J gene TRBJ1-1, with D perhaps TRBD1 (5 bases). CDR3 length equals 14 residues. Germline V gene sequence: CDR1 MNHEY, CDR2 SVGAGI. V was shortened by 1 base and J by 1 base, with 7 bases between the two germline ends. The CDR3 here is CASSYWGENTEAFF. CDR3 nucleotide sequence: TGTGCCAGCAGTTACTGGGGGGAGAACACTGAAGCTTTCTTT.

J is TRBJ2-7 and V is TRBV7-9; maybe TRBD1 (5 bases). The V and J ends lost 5 bases and 0 bases respectively, with 14 bases between them. The CDR3 extends over 15 amino acids. CDR1 SEHNR and CDR2 FQNEAQ come from the germline V gene (reference sequence). CDR3 sequence (DNA): TGTGCCAGCAGCCCAGGGCGGCCCCGCTCCTACGAGCAGTACTTC. Protein sequence: CASSPGRPRSYEQYF.

The chain joins TRBV7-2 to TRBJ2-5, with D tentatively TRBD1 (6 bases). Trimming removed 8 bases from V and 5 bases from J, with 15 bases in between. This CDR3 region has 13 residues. The germline V gene encodes CDR1 SGHTA and CDR2 FQGNSA. The CDR3 bases are TGTGCCAGCTTAGGGGGACGAGTCGAGACCCAGTACTTC. Translation gives CASLGGRVETQYF.

The chain is built from TRBV5-6 and TRBJ1-2; the D gene is possibly TRBD1 (6 bases). Trimming removed 5 bases from V and 5 bases from J, with 19 bases in between. The V gene's germline CDR1 is SGHDT and CDR2 YYEEEE. The CDR3 is 15 amino acids. The CDR3 here is CASRPGPGGTYGYTF. CDR3 DNA sequence: TGTGCCAGCAGGCCCGGCCCCGGGGGGACATATGGCTACACCTTC.

The chain has TRBV9 and TRBJ2-1; D is unresolved. CDR3 length equals 16 residues. Trimming removed 3 bases from V and 2 bases from J, with 15 bases in between. Germline CDR1 reads SGDLS; CDR2 reads YYNGEE. The CDR3 coding sequence is TGTGCCAGCAGCGCTTACGACGGAGCCGCCTACAATGAGCAGTTCTTC. Translating gives CASSAYDGAAYNEQFF.

V is TRBV28 and J is TRBJ1-2, with D uncertain. Trimming took off 5 bases at V and 2 bases at J, with 6 bases between the two ends. The germline V gene has CDR1 MDHEN and CDR2 SYDVKM. The CDR3 spans 12 residues. The CDR3 DNA reads as TGTGCCAGCAGTCCGAGGAACTATGGCTACACCTTC. It yields the protein CASSPRNYGYTF.

The chain has TRBV19 and TRBJ1-5, with TRBD1 matching 7 bases. This CDR3 contains 15 residues. V lost 4 bases to trimming and J lost 4 bases; unmatched junction nucleotides: 7. CDR1 and CDR2 (germline): LNHDA, SQIVND (reference sequence). The CDR3 region has the DNA TGTGCCAGTAGTACATTAGGGACAGTTAATCAGCCCCAGCATTTT. It codes for CASSTLGTVNQPQHF.

The chain joins TRBV6-6 to TRBJ1-5, with D tentatively TRBD1 (6 bases). The CDR3 sequence is 15 residues long. Germline values: CDR1 MNHNY, CDR2 SVGAGI (reference sequence). Trimming stripped 5 bases from V and 2 bases from J, with 13 bases between. This CDR3 is CASSLLGGGNQPQHF. The CDR3 DNA is TGTGCCAGCAGTCTCCTAGGGGGGGGCAATCAGCCCCAGCATTTT.

As regards this clone: Sequence at one end of the junction differs from germline and may be a read error. CDR3 sequence reads: CASSRELFF. The CDR3 coding sequence is TGTGCCAGCAGCAGAGAGCTGTTCTTC. The chain combines TRBV7-9 with TRBJ2-1; D is unclear. Germline V CDR1 and CDR2: SEHNR, FQNEAQ (reference sequence). The CDR3 is 9 amino acids.

J is TRBJ2-5 and V is TRBV11-1; a weak D match, TRBD1 (6 bases). Germline V gene data show CDR1 as SGHAT and CDR2 as FQDESV (reference sequence). V was cut by 2 bases and J by 3 bases, with 13 bases left in between. The CDR3 spans 15 residues. The CDR3 DNA sequence: TGTGCCAGCAGCTTACGCGTCAGGGGTGAAGAGACCCAGTACTTC. It encodes CASSLRVRGEETQYF. The complete variable domain, with remaining parts taken from reference TRBV11-1 and TRBJ2-5, reads EAEVAQSPRYKITEKSQAVAFWCDPISGHATLYWYRQILGQGPELLVQFQDESVVDDSQLPKDRFSAERLKGVDSTLKIQPAELGDSAMYLCASSLRVRGEETQYFGPGTRLLVL.

The gene calls are TRBV30 and TRBJ1-6, with D tentatively TRBD1 (5 bases). Trimming took 4 bases from V and 5 from J, leaving 12 bases between them. Germline V lookup: CDR1 GTSNPN, CDR2 SVGIG (reference sequence). This CDR3 region has 14 residues. CDR3 amino acids: CAWIGTVDNSPLHF. Written as DNA, the CDR3 is TGTGCCTGGATCGGGACGGTGGATAATTCACCCCTCCACTTT. The whole variable domain, filled in from reference TRBV30 and TRBJ1-6, reads SQTIHQWPATLVQPVGSPLSLECTVEGTSNPNLYWYRQAAGRGLQLLFYSVGIGQISSEVPQNLSASRPQDRQFILSSKKLLLSDSGFYLCAWIGTVDNSPLHFGNGTRLTVT.

This rearrangement joins TRBV4-3 to TRBJ2-7; 10 bases are a match to TRBD1. CDR3 length equals 17 residues. Germline V gene sequence: CDR1 LGHNA, CDR2 YSLEER. The V segment lost 0 bases and the J segment 0 bases; nucleotides outside the gene matches: 5. The CDR3 protein is CASSQDGDRGTSYEQYF. CDR3 DNA sequence: TGCGCCAGCAGCCAAGATGGGGACAGGGGTACCTCCTACGAGCAGTACTTC.

For the CDR3, the DNA is TGTGCCAGTAGTATCGAGGAGAGGGCGAGAACTTTCTTT. It translates to CASSIEERARTFF. The J gene is TRBJ1-1, the V gene TRBV19; D not certain. Germline V lookup: CDR1 LNHDA, CDR2 SQIVND (reference sequence). V lost 3 bases, J lost 12 bases, and 17 bases lay in between. CDR3 length: 13 residues.

This sequence joins TRBV6-5 and TRBJ2-1, with a tentative D call TRBD1 (6 bases). This CDR3 has 15 amino acids. Trimming stripped 2 bases from V and 6 bases from J, with 14 bases between. Per the germline V gene, CDR1 is MNHEY and CDR2 is SVGAGI. Here the CDR3 DNA reads TGTGCCAGCAGTTACACTGGGTCAGGGGTCAATGAGCAGTTCTTC. Translation: CASSYTGSGVNEQFF.

The chain couples TRBV10-3 to TRBJ1-5; no definite D call. Trimming pared 2 bases from V and 6 bases from J, leaving 8 bases between. Germline-derived CDR1 and CDR2 are ENHRY and SYGVKD. This CDR3 contains 13 residues. This chain's CDR3 is CAISEIPPQPQHF. CDR3 bases: TGTGCCATCAGTGAGATACCACCTCAGCCCCAGCATTTT.

The gene calls are TRBV30 and TRBJ1-2; D unresolved. The germline gives CDR1 GTSNPN, CDR2 SVGIG (reference sequence). This CDR3 contains 13 residues. With 2 bases removed from V and 4 bases from J, the gap between germline ends came to 11 bases. CDR3 bases: TGTGCCTGGAGTCCCGGGGAGGGCTATGGCTACACCTTC. Its protein product is CAWSPGEGYGYTF. The full variable domain, completed using reference TRBV30 and TRBJ1-2, is SQTIHQWPATLVQPVGSPLSLECTVEGTSNPNLYWYRQAAGRGLQLLFYSVGIGQISSEVPQNLSASRPQDRQFILSSKKLLLSDSGFYLCAWSPGEGYGYTFGSGTRLTVV.

This rearrangement joins TRBV7-2 to TRBJ2-7, with a weak D call TRBD2 (6 bases). The germline V and J ends were trimmed by 4 bases and 4 bases, with 17 bases remaining between them. The germline CDR1 and CDR2 sequences are SGHTA and FQGNSA. The CDR3 is 15 amino acids. The CDR3 bases are TGTGCCAGCAGCTCGACGTCAACGGAGGGATACGAGCAGTACTTC. It yields the protein CASSSTSTEGYEQYF.

The gene calls are TRBV6-5 and TRBJ2-5; tentatively, D is TRBD2 (5 bases). Germline assignment: CDR1 MNHEY and CDR2 SVGAGI. V lost 2 bases and J lost 3, with 10 bases in between. The CDR3 length is 14 residues. The CDR3 sequence is CASSYTQRKETQYF. CDR3 bases: TGTGCCAGCAGTTACACACAGCGGAAAGAGACCCAGTACTTC.

This chain connects TRBV2 to TRBJ2-3; the D is unclear. CDR3 length: 11 amino acids. The V and J ends lost 11 bases and 2 bases respectively, with 8 bases between them. CDR1 and CDR2 from the germline V gene are SNHLY and FYNNEI. The CDR3 DNA follows: TGTGCCGGTTCGTACACAGATACGCAGTATTTT. This sequence encodes CAGSYTDTQYF.

The table lists this clone with a count of one. The chain employs TRBV9 and TRBJ1-4; D remains ambiguous. CDR3 length: 16 amino acids. With 4 bases removed from V and 0 bases from J, the gap between germline ends came to 13 bases. Germline V lookup: CDR1 SGDLS, CDR2 YYNGEE. DNA of the CDR3: TGTGCCAGCAGCCTACCCCCTGGTGCAACTAATGAAAAACTGTTTTTT. Residues: CASSLPPGATNEKLFF.

This clone was detected once. The chain has TRBV30 and TRBJ1-2; D not resolved. Per the germline V gene, CDR1 is GTSNPN and CDR2 is SVGIG (reference sequence). This CDR3 contains 14 residues. Trimming removed 2 bases at V and 5 bases at J, with 15 bases between. The CDR3 DNA follows: TGTGCCTGGAGTCCTAGTATAGATTCATATGGCTACACCTTC. This sequence encodes CAWSPSIDSYGYTF.

In DNA form, the CDR3 reads TGTGCCAGCAGCCCGCCACAGGGACCGTTAGCTAACTATGGCTACACCTTC. Translating gives CASSPPQGPLANYGYTF. The chain recombines TRBV11-3 with TRBJ1-2, with D tentatively TRBD1 (6 bases). The V and J ends lost 5 bases and 0 bases respectively, with 19 bases between them. This CDR3 spans 17 amino acids. Germline CDR1 SGHNT, CDR2 YENEEA.

The V gene is TRBV7-2, the J gene TRBJ2-7; possibly TRBD2 for D (7 bases). CDR3 length: 17 residues. V was shortened by 5 bases and J by 2 bases, with 22 bases between the two germline ends. Germline V gives CDR1 SGHTA, CDR2 FQGNSA. CDR3 loop: CASSPRAGGGYTYEQYF. CDR3 nucleotides: TGTGCCAGCAGCCCCCGAGCGGGCGGGGGCTATACCTACGAGCAGTACTTC.

This clone came up once. This chain links TRBV28 with TRBJ1-2; perhaps TRBD1 as D (5 bases). The germline gives CDR1 MDHEN, CDR2 SYDVKM. V was shortened by 2 bases and J by 6 bases, with 25 bases between the two germline ends. CDR3 size: 18 residues. CDR3 loop: CASSLIRDVSLGYHGYTF. CDR3 bases: TGTGCCAGCAGTTTAATTCGGGACGTGTCACTTGGGTACCATGGCTACACCTTC.

The chain uses TRBV5-5 and TRBJ1-5; no firm D call. The CDR3 extends over 12 amino acids. CDR1 and CDR2 (germline): SGHKS, YYEKEE (reference sequence). Trimming took off 3 bases at V and 7 bases at J, with 8 bases between the two ends. This chain's CDR3 is CASSYPEQPQHF. For the CDR3, the DNA is TGTGCCAGCAGCTATCCGGAGCAGCCCCAGCATTTT.

The V gene is TRBV5-4, the J gene TRBJ2-7, with 7 bases aligning to TRBD1. V trimming: 4 bases; J trimming: 7 bases; junction bases outside the gene matches: 17. In germline, CDR1 is SGHNT, CDR2 YYREEE (reference sequence). The CDR3 runs 16 residues. CDR3 in amino acids: CASSPRVETGKSEQYF. Here the CDR3 DNA reads TGTGCCAGCAGCCCCCGGGTAGAGACAGGGAAATCGGAGCAGTACTTC. The variable domain in full, completed from reference TRBV5-4 and TRBJ2-7, reads ETGVTQSPTHLIKTRGQQVTLRCSSQSGHNTVSWYQQALGQGPQFIFQYYREEENGRGNFPPRFSGLQFPNYSSELNVNALELDDSALYLCASSPRVETGKSEQYFGPGTRLTVT.

The chain is built from TRBV5-5 and TRBJ1-1, with 7 bases fitting TRBD1. Unmatched junction bases numbered 5, after V lost 2 bases and J lost 1 base. This CDR3 contains 15 residues. Germline V gene lookup returns CDR1 SGHKS and CDR2 YYEKEE (reference sequence). The CDR3 reads CASSFHGTANTEAFF. CDR3 nucleotide sequence: TGTGCCAGCAGCTTCCACGGGACAGCGAACACTGAAGCTTTCTTT.

The chain is built from TRBV18 and TRBJ2-7; 7 bases are a match to TRBD1. The length of the CDR3 is 15 residues. After removal of 0 bases from V and 6 bases from J, the junction contained 8 bases not matched to a gene. The germline V gene encodes CDR1 KGHSH and CDR2 LQKENI. Here the CDR3 reads CASSPPTGTVREQYF. The CDR3 DNA follows: TGTGCCAGCTCACCACCCACCGGGACAGTACGCGAGCAGTACTTC. Supplemented by reference TRBV18 and TRBJ2-7, the full variable domain reads NAGVMQNPRHLVRRRGQEARLRCSPMKGHSHVYWYRQLPEEGLKFMVYLQKENIIDESGMPKERFSAEFPKEGPSILRIQQVVRGDSAAYFCASSPPTGTVREQYFGPGTRLTVT.

J is TRBJ1-5 and V is TRBV11-2; D remains unclear. CDR3 length equals 15 residues. Trimming removed 2 bases at V and 2 bases at J, with 10 bases between. CDR1 SGHAT and CDR2 FQNNGV come from the germline V gene. The CDR3 loop is CASSLYSTGNQPQHF. The DNA of the CDR3 is TGTGCCAGCAGCTTATATTCAACCGGCAATCAGCCCCAGCATTTT.

The rearrangement links TRBV5-8 to TRBJ1-5; TRBD1 aligns across 9 bases. Looked up from germline, CDR1 is SGHTS and CDR2 is YDEGEE. The CDR3 covers 16 residues. The ends lost 3 bases at V and 2 bases at J; junction bases unmatched: 6. CDR3 nucleotides: TGTGCCAGCAGCTCCGGACAGGGGATGGGCAATCAGCCCCAGCATTTT. Its protein is CASSSGQGMGNQPQHF. The entire variable domain, with the rest obtained from reference TRBV5-8 and TRBJ1-5, is as follows: EAGVTQSPTHLIKTRGQQATLRCSPISGHTSVYWYQQALGLGLQFLLWYDEGEERNRGNFPPRFSGRQFPNYSSELNVNALELEDSALYLCASSSGQGMGNQPQHFGDGTRLSIL.

The genes are TRBV7-2 and TRBJ2-7; unclear D gene. Looked up from germline, CDR1 is SGHTA and CDR2 is FQGNSA. Deletions cut 2 bases from V and 0 bases from J, with 11 bases between. This CDR3 contains 15 residues. The CDR3 DNA reads as TGTGCCAGCAGCTTAAGGCACTTGGACTCCTACGAGCAGTACTTC. This sequence encodes CASSLRHLDSYEQYF.